The sequence of this T cell receptor beta chain was determined in a study of T cell responses to AZD1222 COVID-19 vaccine. The repertoire was sequenced with immunoSEQ multiplex PCR; TCRdb's copy has only in-frame clones and lacks some. This table holds some 110,000 clones, approximately 85% found once. Study-wide points: There were repertoire samples only from the period after the peak T cell response. Close to half of all spike-specific TCRs reportedly target regions of the variants that are unmutated. Two doses of AZD1222 preceded a rise in Spike-specific TCR breadth and depth. Spike-spanning, vaccine-associated CD4 TCRs were dominant at 160-218 and 743-854.

Comment on this clone: The antigen remains unidentified.

V lost 5 bases and J lost 6; bases outside the gene matches: 7. Germline V gene data show CDR1 as SGHTA and CDR2 as FQGNSA. The CDR3 consists of 14 residues. The sample in question was peripheral blood, obtained on day 0 of MenACWY control vaccination. The chain couples TRBV7-2 to TRBJ1-2; 9 bases agree with TRBD1. The TCR was taken from an adult in good health. The chain's CDR3 is CASSPGQGRDGYTF. The CDR3, as DNA: TGTGCCAGCAGCCCTGGACAGGGGAGGGATGGCTACACCTTC.